This T cell receptor (beta chain) came from a study of cytomegalovirus exposure and HLA in healthy donors (dated by TCRdb to between 2016 and 2019). Some background on the complete study: An earlier analysis of fewer than 750 of the donors reported 276 Gb of sequence data and 117 million unique TCR beta sequences obtained from roughly 180 million T cells. In a later analysis, previously published TCR beta repertoires from 600 to 850 donors were re-analyzed and high-resolution HLA genotyping was added so that TCR occurrence patterns could be studied. To decide whether each TCR beta V gene segment behaved as functional or pseudogenic, an earlier analysis of some 600 of the donors relied on high-throughput TCR beta sequencing. HLA typing included class I and class II loci at four-digit resolution. To predict cytomegalovirus infection status, the study brought together high-throughput TCR immunosequencing, statistical association of individual TCRs with disease status, and machine learning. The T cell repertoires of roughly 660 subjects were profiled by immunosequencing and related to cytomegalovirus serostatus. Genome-wide SNP genotypes for about 65% of the roughly 670 donors were used in a later genetic analysis, which treated that subset as a discovery cohort. Roughly 5 DR-DQ haplotypes were handled as single units for association and clustering, since linkage in the cohort was strong. Donor age, sex, ethnicity and CMV serostatus were compiled alongside the repertoire data. Around 300 gigabases of sequencing data and tens of millions of unique TCR sequences were included in an early release covering 550 to 800 HLA-typed donors. In the later analysis, no new phenotypic data were used to find candidate immune exposures; instead, reliance was placed on TCR beta sequences and their occurrence across donors. Of the approximately 400 genotyped donors, 65% to 90% were placed in the genetic ancestry cluster associated with self-reported Caucasian donors. Typing coverage differed by locus: A, B, C, DRB1 and DQB1 were typed in roughly 629-640 donors, DQA1 in about 500, DPA1 in around 600, and DPB1 in roughly 450. The study aimed to test whether cataloging public T cell receptors could reveal signatures of past pathogen exposure. In addition to the first cohort of around 670 subjects, a separate validation cohort of 130 or so different subjects was used. Among 300 to 450 genotyped donors of the cohort, an average of 235,054 unique TCR beta nucleotide sequences were sequenced per donor, 15% to 20% of them non-productive. All discovery cohort repertoires had been generated on a single sequencing platform. The paper's findings and limits, for the study overall: According to a later analysis, parvovirus B19, influenza, CMV and Epstein-Barr virus appeared linked to several top co-occurrence clusters. Most TCR sequences were observed very rarely across donors, whereas some public TCRs were present in many individuals. Compared with the roughly 670-donor mean, donors in an Asian-associated ancestry cluster had fewer N-insertions in productive TCRs, according to a later genetic analysis. Because counts were too low, approximately 18 rarely observed V segments, including chromosome 9 orphons, were excluded from the earlier analysis of several hundred of the donors. In a later analysis, around 15,000 TCR beta sequences were associated with specific HLA alleles at a false discovery rate of 0.05. A later analysis found that HLA-associated TCR beta chains were more clonally expanded and had lower generation probabilities than equally common non-associated chains. Cytomegalovirus status was reported to be diagnosed by the classifier with high specificity and sensitivity in both the original and validation cohorts. Linkage disequilibrium might explain the correlated functional status among segregating V segments, but an unknown experimental factor could not be excluded. According to a later analysis, most CMV-associated TCR beta chains appeared to be HLA-restricted, and the HLA associations seemed to be driven largely by CMV exposure. In a later analysis, the rate of TCR association differed among HLA loci, with DRB1 alleles having the most associated TCRs and HLA-C alleles having the fewest. Because some donors lacked HLA typing at each locus, the association tests relied only on the typed subset. In an earlier analysis of around 600 of the donors, most TCR beta V segments appeared in productive rearrangements about 87% or about 30% of the time, broadly matching IMGT annotations. A group of highly shared sequence variants was considered likely to be a technical artifact of the sequencing pipeline. In a later genetic analysis, a missense DCLRE1C variant was associated with V-gene and J-gene trimming of TCR beta chains, and the association was replicated in an independent cohort. The only immune exposure information available for the cohort was CMV serostatus. When HLA alleles, especially DR and DQ, strongly co-occurred, attributing TCR associations to individual alleles was difficult. In vitro tests confirmed that a few of the cytomegalovirus-associated TCR beta chains recognize cytomegalovirus antigens. The study listed 150 to 200 TCR beta chains as associated with cytomegalovirus. Roughly uniform sequencing depth across donors was assumed in presence/absence analyses, although this assumption may not hold. A further reported finding was that TCR beta sequences accurately predicted the HLA-A and HLA-B alleles for most subjects in the first cohort. Only TCR beta chains were sequenced in this cohort, and the absence of alpha or paired-chain data limited detectable features. The authors suggested that the approach could potentially be extended to other disease states and immunological phenotypes.

In total, 600 or so healthy bone marrow donors made up the cohort. Cohort members were all nominally healthy when sampled, although unrecorded immune exposures were likely present. The donor was CMV seronegative and belonged to the group of 380 or so seronegative cohort members. A peripheral blood sample was collected from each donor, and TCR beta sequencing was performed on peripheral blood mononuclear cells. The Qiagen DNeasy Blood Extraction Kit was used to extract genomic DNA from the blood cell samples. Comment on this clone: This clone's antigen is unknown.

Library prep was done by the immunoSEQ multiplex PCR assay. For the multiplex PCR, a mixture combining 60 forward primers for TCR Vbeta segments and 13 reverse primers for TCR Jbeta segments was used. Amplification of the CDR3 region of rearranged TCR beta genes was performed with a multiplex PCR assay on genomic DNA. The Illumina HiSeq System was used to sequence the amplified TCR beta libraries as 87-base-pair reads. From the authors' description of their analysis: Across the roughly 670 repertoires, a later analysis counted tens of millions of unique TCR beta chains, around 11 million of which were shared by at least two donors. Raw reads were error-corrected and collapsed into unique sequences with a nearest-neighbor algorithm that merged closely related sequences to remove PCR and sequencing errors. Alignment of CDR3 sequences to IMGT reference sequences was used to assign V, D and J gene segments. For a sequence to be retained, a match of at least six nucleotides to both a V gene segment and a J gene segment was required. A rearrangement was called productive if the CDR3 had no stop codons and remained in frame with V and J, and every other rearrangement was called non-productive. CDR3 was defined by IMGT convention, running from the second conserved V-encoded cysteine to the conserved J-encoded phenylalanine. The earlier analysis of approximately 590 of the donors excluded any sequence lacking an unambiguous match to a single V gene segment. In an earlier analysis of more than 500 of the donors, a V segment was called functional when productive rearrangements were above 56.7%, and segregating when the standard deviation between donors exceeded 5%. A statistical classification framework was built to diagnose cytomegalovirus status from the catalog of TCR beta chain sequences. A later analysis assigned V and J genes by comparing TCR nucleotide sequences with IMGT/GENE-DB human TR gene sequences. A later analysis assigned CDR3 sequences and most-parsimonious VDJ recombination scenarios with the TCRdist pipeline. In a later analysis, every TCR beta chain was defined by the combination of its CDR3 amino acid sequence and its V-gene family, and reads without a unique V-gene family were dropped. To address suspected cross-contamination and a sequencing artifact, a later analysis removed 450 to 700 highly shared, low-generation-probability nucleotide sequences. In a later analysis, a clonal expansion index was calculated for each public chain from normalized within-repertoire ranks of inferred template counts. In a later analysis, generation probabilities were computed with a VDJ recombination model fitted to out-of-frame rearrangements, and the resulting probabilities were checked against IGoR. Hypergeometric tests were used in a later analysis to score TCR-TCR, TCR-HLA and TCR-CMV co-occurrence, with a repertoire-size bias correction applied to the TCR pairs. False discovery rates were estimated in a later analysis by permuting HLA or CMV assignments 20 times. In a later analysis, co-occurring TCRs were grouped using DBSCAN, and TCRdist sequence similarity was added for clustering within HLA-allele-positive subsets. For co-occurrence clustering, repertoires with fewer than 30,000 or more than 120,000 public chains were excluded, along with 4 to 6 repertoires with anomalous nucleotide sharing. The source is immuneACCESS, and TCRdb retained only in-frame sequences with V and J called. Part of the clones is not carried over; for the studies checked, unresolved V genes explain less than half of this, and the remainder is unexplained. Clone size and V and J calls were adopted from that table, with D and trimming inferred from the DNA. The sample has 40,000 to 50,000 clones on record. The ten top clones hold 1.8% of the sample.

The sample taken for sequencing was PBMCs. The receptor was derived from a woman aged 30 to 39 in good health and CMV-seronegative.

The nucleotide sequence reads TGTGCCAGCAGCCCGGGACAGGGCCGGTACGAGCAGTACTTC. The resulting protein is CASSPGQGRYEQYF. This sequence uses TRBV6-5 and TRBJ2-7; a stretch of 9 junction bases matches TRBD1. The germline V gene provides CDR1 MNHEY and CDR2 SVGAGI. At the junction V is shortened by 6 bases and J by 4 bases; bases outside the gene matches: 7. The CDR3 runs 14 amino acids, cysteine and phenylalanine included. The entry retains the CDR3 DNA only, 42 bases that are in frame from base 1.